Each of the 29 T cell receptor beta chains below was sequenced from the same sample in a study of shared clonotypes between healthy human individuals. Only in-frame clones appear in the TCRdb table, and some are missing; sequencing was by immunoSEQ multiplex PCR. Of over a million clones in the sample, around 98.5% are singletons; the top ten hold around 0.33%. The specimen was naive CD4+ T cells sorted from blood. Noted subset: CD45RA+ positively selected. The receptors come from a man aged 25-40 years in good health.

V gene TRBV5-8 combines with J gene TRBJ1-2; D is undetermined. This CDR3 contains 16 residues. V was cut by 1 base and J by 6 bases, with 19 bases left in between. Germline loops: CDR1 SGHTS, CDR2 YDEGEE. The CDR3 nucleotides read TGTGCCAGCAGCTTGTATATTGGGCCGGGGAGAAATGGCTACACCTTC. As protein: CASSLYIGPGRNGYTF.

V gene TRBV15 combines with J gene TRBJ2-7; 9 nucleotides line up with TRBD2. Germline assignment: CDR1 LNHNV and CDR2 YYDKDF (reference sequence). This CDR3 comprises 16 residues. V trimming: 4 bases; J trimming: 5 bases; junction bases outside the gene matches: 12. This chain's CDR3 is CATSKPGLAASNEQYF. CDR3 nucleotides: TGTGCCACCAGCAAGCCGGGACTAGCCGCGTCTAACGAGCAGTACTTC.

The chain couples TRBV6-1 to TRBJ2-3, with 9 positions matching TRBD1. Germline trimming cut 4 bases from V and 5 bases from J; bases unmatched to any gene: 7. This CDR3 spans 15 amino acids. Germline V gene lookup returns CDR1 MNHNS and CDR2 SASEGT. The CDR3 is CASSGEQGAVDTQYF. CDR3 DNA sequence: TGTGCCAGCAGTGGGGAACAGGGGGCTGTAGATACGCAGTATTTT.

This clone was found once. This chain links TRBV29-1 with TRBJ2-7; 8 bases match TRBD2. J gave up 4 bases and V 4 bases, and 12 bases lay outside the gene matches. CDR3 length: 15 residues. In germline, CDR1 is SQVTM, CDR2 ANQGSEA. CDR3 protein: CSVAGVPGGIYEQYF. The CDR3, as DNA: TGCAGCGTTGCTGGGGTACCGGGAGGGATTTACGAGCAGTACTTC.

The rearrangement uses TRBV11-2 and TRBJ2-1, with D perhaps TRBD2 (5 bases). In germline, CDR1 is SGHAT, CDR2 FQNNGV. Between the trimmed V and J ends, which lost 5 bases and 2 bases, there was a span of 13 bases. The CDR3 has 15 residues. The CDR3 DNA is TGTGCCAGCAGCCCGCTCCGGGGAACCTACAATGAGCAGTTCTTC. The encoded protein is CASSPLRGTYNEQFF.

As for this clone: Other DNA sequences within the sample encode an identical CDR3. The chain is built from TRBV28 and TRBJ2-3; the D gene is possibly TRBD2 (6 bases). Germline V gives CDR1 MDHEN, CDR2 SYDVKM. The CDR3 spans 12 residues. The CDR3 DNA sequence: TGTGCTAGTAGCGGTAGCACAGATACGCAGTATTTT. This translates into CASSGSTDTQYF. The whole variable domain, remainder taken from reference TRBV28 and TRBJ2-3, is DVKVTQSSRYLVKRTGEKVFLECVQDMDHENMFWYRQDPGLGLRLIYFSYDVKMKEKGDIPEGYSVSREKKERFSLILESASTNQTSMYLCASSGSTDTQYFGPGTRLTVL.

The gene calls are TRBV27 and TRBJ1-1, with D possibly TRBD1 on 6 matching bases. The CDR3 runs to 16 residues. V lost 0 bases to trimming and J lost 5 bases, with 16 bases between them. Germline V lookup: CDR1 MNHEY, CDR2 SMNVEV (reference sequence). CDR3: CASSLSPLPRGTEAFF. CDR3 DNA sequence: TGTGCCAGCAGTTTATCCCCTCTACCCAGGGGAACTGAAGCTTTCTTT.

The V call is TRBV5-1, the J call TRBJ2-5; D call uncertain. V was clipped by 4 bases and J by 5 bases, with 12 bases between them. The CDR3 length is 13 residues. Germline values: CDR1 SGHRS, CDR2 YFSETQ. The CDR3 loop is CASSQDQQETQYF. The CDR3 DNA reads as TGCGCCAGCAGCCAGGACCAGCAGGAGACCCAGTACTTC.

The chain carries TRBV6-6 and TRBJ1-1, with D tentatively TRBD1 (6 bases). V dropped 2 bases and J dropped 2 bases, with 12 bases sitting between them. The CDR3 contains 15 residues. Germline CDR1 is MNHNY and CDR2 is SVGAGI (reference sequence). The DNA for the CDR3 is TGTGCCAGCAGTTACCTAGTGGGGGGCAACACTGAAGCTTTCTTT. Residues: CASSYLVGGNTEAFF.

The V call is TRBV7-2, the J call TRBJ1-1; perhaps TRBD1 as D (5 bases). CDR1 is SGHTA and CDR2 is FQGNSA in the germline V gene. The CDR3 length is 14 residues. Deletions cut 5 bases from V and 5 bases from J, with 15 bases between. In DNA, the CDR3 is TGTGCCAGCAGCCCAGCCCGGGGACGAACTGAAGCTTTCTTT. Amino acids: CASSPARGRTEAFF.

V and J are TRBV27 and TRBJ2-7; 9 nucleotides agree with TRBD1. CDR3 length equals 14 residues. The germline gives CDR1 MNHEY, CDR2 SMNVEV (reference sequence). With 4 bases clipped from V and 1 base from J, the junction kept 2 bases outside the gene matches. For the CDR3, the DNA is TGTGCCAGCAGTTGGGACAGGGATTCCTACGAGCAGTACTTC. Encoded protein: CASSWDRDSYEQYF.

This clone was counted a single time. The chain recombines TRBV12-5 with TRBJ2-7; 8 bases agree with TRBD1. The CDR3 covers 14 residues. The V and J ends lost 6 bases and 3 bases, in that order; junction bases with no gene match: 7. Germline CDR1 is LGHNT and CDR2 is FRNRAP. The CDR3 DNA reads TGTGCTAGTGGACCAACCAGGGGGCTCTACGAGCAGTACTTC. Translated: CASGPTRGLYEQYF.

DNA of the CDR3: TGTGCCAGCAGCTCCCCCCCAGGGCGGGATACGCAGTATTTT. Its protein is CASSSPPGRDTQYF. The rearrangement joins TRBV7-2 to TRBJ2-3; D is perhaps TRBD1 (5 bases). Trimming shortened V by 4 bases and J by 6 bases, and 14 bases separated the two germline ends. Looked up from germline, CDR1 is SGHTA and CDR2 is FQGNSA. This CDR3 is 14 amino acids long.

The chain recombines TRBV2 with TRBJ2-5, with D possibly TRBD2 on 6 matching bases. The germline CDR1 and CDR2 sequences are SNHLY and FYNNEI. The CDR3 is 12 residues long. The V gene lost 5 bases and the J gene lost 9 bases, with 13 bases spanning the gap. CDR3 amino acids: CASSPIRESQYF. The CDR3 nucleotides read TGTGCCAGCAGTCCGATCCGGGAGTCCCAGTACTTC.

Note on this clone: Other DNA sequences from this sample encode an identical CDR3 as well. This chain links TRBV5-4 with TRBJ1-5; D gene ambiguous. The germline gives CDR1 SGHNT, CDR2 YYREEE (reference sequence). This CDR3 is built from 13 residues. Trimming took 0 bases from V and 1 from J, leaving 2 bases between them. The CDR3 region has the DNA TGTGCCAGCAGCTTGGAGAGCAATCAGCCCCAGCATTTT. It translates to CASSLESNQPQHF.

The chain links TRBV28 to TRBJ2-3, with 9 positions matching TRBD1. The CDR3 has 15 residues. Unmatched junction bases numbered 6, after V lost 6 bases and J lost 2 bases. Germline V gene data show CDR1 as MDHEN and CDR2 as SYDVKM. For the CDR3, the DNA is TGTGCCAGCAGCCCCGGGACAGGGAACACAGATACGCAGTATTTT. This gives the protein CASSPGTGNTDTQYF. The full variable domain, in which reference TRBV28 and TRBJ2-3 provide the parts outside the CDR3, is DVKVTQSSRYLVKRTGEKVFLECVQDMDHENMFWYRQDPGLGLRLIYFSYDVKMKEKGDIPEGYSVSREKKERFSLILESASTNQTSMYLCASSPGTGNTDTQYFGPGTRLTVL.

The chain links TRBV9 to TRBJ2-1; 7 positions match TRBD2. CDR3 length: 14 residues. CDR1 and CDR2 from the germline V gene are SGDLS and YYNGEE. The trim removed 4 bases at V and 4 bases at J, leaving 5 bases unmatched. CDR3 in DNA: TGTGCCAGCAGCCCCCGGGGGGAGTACAATGAGCAGTTCTTC. This translates into CASSPRGEYNEQFF.

This chain connects TRBV7-9 to TRBJ2-3; D may be TRBD1 (6 bases). This CDR3 comprises 15 residues. The V and J ends lost 0 bases and 4 bases respectively, with 11 bases between them. The germline CDR1 and CDR2 sequences are SEHNR and FQNEAQ (reference sequence). CDR3 sequence: CASSLALQGPDTQYF. As DNA, the CDR3 is TGTGCCAGCAGCTTAGCGTTGCAGGGGCCAGATACGCAGTATTTT.

The chain combines TRBV5-5 with TRBJ2-7; TRBD1 agrees at 8 bases. Germline lookup yields CDR1 SGHKS and CDR2 YYEKEE (reference sequence). There are 15 residues in the CDR3. V shed 0 bases and J 3 bases; nucleotides not matched to a gene: 5. CDR3 sequence reads: CASSLDDRGIYEQYF. The CDR3 coding sequence is TGTGCCAGCAGCTTGGACGACAGGGGTATCTACGAGCAGTACTTC.

The chain employs TRBV27 and TRBJ2-1; 9 bases align to TRBD2. Germline V gives CDR1 MNHEY, CDR2 SMNVEV (reference sequence). This CDR3 spans 16 amino acids. V lost 4 bases to trimming and J lost 4 bases; unmatched junction nucleotides: 8. CDR3 sequence (DNA): TGTGCCAGCAGTTCATTGACTAGCGGAAATTACAATGAGCAGTTCTTC. The encoded protein is CASSSLTSGNYNEQFF.

Points on this clone: This sample includes further DNA sequences coding for the same CDR3. This rearrangement joins TRBV9 to TRBJ2-3; D remains ambiguous. V was shortened by 4 bases and J by 0 bases, with 6 bases between the two germline ends. Germline CDR1 is SGDLS and CDR2 is YYNGEE. CDR3 length: 13 amino acids. CDR3 in DNA: TGTGCCAGCAGCAAGGGTAGCACAGATACGCAGTATTTT. As protein: CASSKGSTDTQYF.

The V call is TRBV6-4, the J call TRBJ2-5, with a weak D call TRBD2 (6 bases). Germline V gene sequence: CDR1 MRHNA, CDR2 SNTAGT. Trimming removed 4 bases at V and 7 bases at J, with 13 bases between. The CDR3 covers 13 residues. This chain's CDR3 is CASSAGRDTTQYF. CDR3 nucleotides: TGTGCCAGCAGTGCCGGGAGAGACACGACCCAGTACTTC.

V and J are TRBV25-1 and TRBJ2-7; D gene unclear. Germline V gives CDR1 MGHDK, CDR2 SYGVNS. The CDR3 has 12 amino acids. V dropped 1 base and J dropped 7 bases, with 8 bases sitting between them. The CDR3: CASSESPREQYF. In nucleotides, the CDR3 is TGTGCCAGCAGTGAATCTCCCCGGGAGCAGTACTTC.

The J gene is TRBJ2-7, the V gene TRBV4-1; tentatively, D is TRBD1 (6 bases). Per the germline V gene, CDR1 is MGHRA and CDR2 is YSYEKL. This CDR3 has 15 residues. V was clipped by 0 bases and J by 2 bases, with 11 bases between them. CDR3 DNA sequence: TGCGCCAGCAGCCAAGAGGGGGCCCGGACCTACGAGCAGTACTTC. It yields the protein CASSQEGARTYEQYF.

The rearrangement links TRBV7-8 to TRBJ2-3, with 8 bases identical to TRBD2. Germline V gene sequence: CDR1 SGHVS, CDR2 FQNEAQ. The trim removed 5 bases at V and 1 base at J, leaving 2 bases unmatched. The CDR3 is 14 residues long. CDR3 DNA sequence: TGTGCCAGCAGCCTGACTAGCGGCACAGATACGCAGTATTTT. This sequence encodes CASSLTSGTDTQYF.

The chain joins TRBV9 to TRBJ2-2; D not resolved. Germline loops: CDR1 SGDLS, CDR2 YYNGEE. This CDR3 has 16 residues. V lost 3 bases to trimming and J lost 7 bases, with 19 bases between them. CDR3 DNA: TGTGCCAGCAGCGGCAAGGTGCGGAATACGTTCGGGGAGCTGTTTTTT. It yields the protein CASSGKVRNTFGELFF.

The chain is built from TRBV7-2 and TRBJ2-2; 11 bases are shared with TRBD2. Germline loops: CDR1 SGHTA, CDR2 FQGNSA. With 2 bases clipped from V and 3 bases from J, the junction kept 5 bases outside the gene matches. The CDR3 contains 17 residues. CDR3 sequence reads: CASSLRGTSGYTGELFF. CDR3 nucleotide sequence: TGTGCCAGCAGCTTACGCGGGACTAGCGGTTACACCGGGGAGCTGTTTTTT.

The chain is built from TRBV5-1 and TRBJ2-3, with 7 bases lining up with TRBD2. J lost 4 bases, V lost 8 bases, and 10 bases had no gene match. Germline V gene sequence: CDR1 SGHRS, CDR2 YFSETQ. The CDR3 is 14 residues long. DNA of the CDR3: TGCGCCAGTAAGCGGGAACTCGGTGCAGATACGCAGTATTTT. Amino acid sequence: CASKRELGADTQYF.

V is TRBV19 and J is TRBJ2-2; D ambiguous. The CDR3 spans 14 residues. V was cut by 3 bases and J by 5 bases, with 10 bases left in between. Germline-derived CDR1 and CDR2 are LNHDA and SQIVND (reference sequence). CDR3 coding DNA: TGTGCCAGTAGTATCAACGAGATTACCGGGGAGCTGTTTTTT. Residues: CASSINEITGELFF.